The clone carrying this TCR beta chain was detected many times. Its specificity is unknown. This CDR3 has 17 residues. Germline CDR1 and CDR2: SEHNR and FQNEAQ (reference sequence). The V segment lost 6 bases and the J segment 1 base; nucleotides outside the gene matches: 8. This specimen belongs to a study of regulatory T cells in long-lasting Graves disease. Study-wide findings and caveats: Shared public clonotypes totalled fewer than 3,000 in persistent patients, compared with some 920 in new patients.

The time point denotes: newly diagnosed GD, antithyroid drugs for less than 3 months. PBMCs were the source of the RNA used for TCR sequencing. It was by American Thyroid Association guidelines that Graves' disease was diagnosed. Combining iRepertoire HTBI primers with Arm-PCR of CDR3 regions, the authors built TCR beta libraries. TCRdb fed the multiplex PCR reads into MiXCR, producing one record per CDR3 protein. The table has 400,000 to 500,000 distinct CDR3 sequences, 14% seen once. The same specimen was also included in a second study, on T cells in Graves' hyperthyroidism and ophthalmopathy. That source adds: Diagnoses were established using clinical symptoms, serum thyroxine and TRAb, thyroid ultrasound and orbital computed tomography.

The clonotype comes from a woman between 45 and 60 years old with Graves disease. The sequences come from peripheral blood mononuclear cells (PBMCs), collected at new diagnosis, from a patient treated with antithyroid drugs. V and J are TRBV7-9 and TRBJ2-2; 10 nucleotides match TRBD2. CDR3 sequence reads: CASRRTSGPKNTGELFF. In nucleotides, the CDR3 is TGTGCCAGCAGAAGGACTAGCGGTCCCAAGAACACCGGGGAGCTGTTTTTT.